This passage covers 32 T cell receptor beta chains from one sample sequenced in a study of shared clonotypes between healthy human individuals. Profiling relied on immunoSEQ multiplex PCR, and the TCRdb table lists in-frame clones only, not all of them. Here the sample spans about 600,000 clones, around 97% being singletons. Sequencing input: naive CD4+ T cells sorted from blood. Subset indicated: CD45RA+ positively selected. The receptors come from a woman in her twenties or thirties in good health.

V gene TRBV10-2 combines with J gene TRBJ1-1; D remains unclear. Deletions cut 6 bases from V and 7 bases from J, with 9 bases between. The germline CDR1 and CDR2 sequences are WSHSY and SAAADI. This CDR3 is built from 11 residues. CDR3 coding DNA: TGCGCCAGCAGCGCCAGCGGTGAAGCTTTCTTT. Translation gives CASSASGEAFF.

The V gene is TRBV2, the J gene TRBJ2-7, with unresolved D. V was shortened by 6 bases and J by 1 base, with 7 bases between the two germline ends. The germline V gene encodes CDR1 SNHLY and CDR2 FYNNEI. This CDR3 is built from 12 residues. CDR3 DNA sequence: TGTGCCAGCAGGGCCAATTCCTACGAGCAGTACTTC. Its protein product is CASRANSYEQYF.

The rearrangement links TRBV18 to TRBJ1-5; 7 nucleotides agree with TRBD1. The CDR3 sequence is 15 residues long. Germline V lookup: CDR1 KGHSH, CDR2 LQKENI. V lost 5 bases, J lost 7 bases, and 11 bases stayed unmatched. Written as DNA, the CDR3 is TGTGCCAGCTCAAGGGGCTCAGGGGGTTGGCAGCCCCAGCATTTT. Translating it yields CASSRGSGGWQPQHF.

This clone came up once. The chain uses TRBV9 and TRBJ2-7; no clear D gene. V was shortened by 0 bases and J by 0 bases, with 10 bases between the two germline ends. Germline V gene lookup returns CDR1 SGDLS and CDR2 YYNGEE. This CDR3 comprises 15 residues. Here the CDR3 DNA reads TGTGCCAGCAGCGTAGGCGCAGAGAGCTCCTACGAGCAGTACTTC. Translated, it gives CASSVGAESSYEQYF.

This clone was recorded once. This chain uses TRBV29-1 with TRBJ1-4; maybe TRBD1 (5 bases). Germline CDR1 and CDR2: SQVTM and ANQGSEA. This CDR3 is built from 13 residues. Between the trimmed V and J ends, which lost 6 bases and 8 bases, there was a span of 16 bases. The CDR3 DNA is TGCAGCGTGTATCGGGGGTTGGGGGAAAAACTGTTTTTT. It yields the protein CSVYRGLGEKLFF.

The CDR3 DNA sequence: TGTGCCAGCTCACCCCGACTGGAGAACACCGGGGAGCTGTTTTTT. Its translation: CASSPRLENTGELFF. The chain links TRBV18 to TRBJ2-2; D remains ambiguous. The CDR3 totals 15 residues. Germline values: CDR1 KGHSH, CDR2 LQKENI. V was shortened by 3 bases and J by 1 base, with 9 bases between the two germline ends.

This chain connects TRBV11-2 to TRBJ2-1; possibly TRBD2 for D (6 bases). The CDR3 contains 15 residues. The germline gives CDR1 SGHAT, CDR2 FQNNGV. The germline V and J ends were trimmed by 3 bases and 1 base, with 10 bases remaining between them. CDR3 DNA sequence: TGTGCCAGCAGCTTCGGGACTTCGTCCTACAATGAGCAGTTCTTC. This gives the protein CASSFGTSSYNEQFF.

The gene calls are TRBV7-9 and TRBJ2-3, with 7 bases fitting TRBD1. Germline values: CDR1 SEHNR, CDR2 FQNEAQ (reference sequence). The CDR3 contains 15 residues. V trimming: 5 bases; J trimming: 0 bases; junction bases outside the gene matches: 5. This CDR3 reads CASSRKGASTDTQYF. The DNA of the CDR3 is TGTGCCAGCAGCCGAAAGGGGGCTAGCACAGATACGCAGTATTTT. Together with reference TRBV7-9 and TRBJ2-3, the CDR3 gives the full variable domain: DTGVSQNPRHKITKRGQNVTFRCDPISEHNRLYWYRQTLGQGPEFLTYFQNEAQLEKSRLLSDRFSAERPKGSFSTLEIQRTEQGDSAMYLCASSRKGASTDTQYFGPGTRLTVL.

This chain uses TRBV6-5 with TRBJ2-1; a possible D gene is TRBD1 (6 bases). V lost 6 bases and J 8 bases, leaving 14 bases between the germline ends. Germline V gene lookup returns CDR1 MNHEY and CDR2 SVGAGI. The CDR3 totals 13 residues. This chain's CDR3 is CASRGHLRDEQFF. CDR3 sequence (DNA): TGTGCCAGCAGGGGACATCTCAGGGATGAGCAGTTCTTC.

As concerns this clone: This CDR3 is also generated by other DNA sequences in the sample. The genes are TRBV9 and TRBJ2-3; D is undetermined. V shed 0 bases and J shed 2 bases, with 7 bases lying between them. Germline values: CDR1 SGDLS, CDR2 YYNGEE. The CDR3 is 14 amino acids. Here the CDR3 reads CASSVEGLTDTQYF. Here the CDR3 DNA reads TGTGCCAGCAGCGTAGAGGGCCTCACAGATACGCAGTATTTT.

The chain carries TRBV4-1 and TRBJ2-7; tentatively, D is TRBD2 (6 bases). This CDR3 has 16 amino acids. The germline CDR1 and CDR2 sequences are MGHRA and YSYEKL. V was trimmed by 4 bases and J by 0 bases, leaving 16 bases between them. The CDR3 nucleotides are TGCGCCAGCAGCCGGGGCCTTGCGGGAATCTCCTACGAGCAGTACTTC. This gives the protein CASSRGLAGISYEQYF.

The chain joins TRBV6-6 to TRBJ2-1; a possible D gene is TRBD2 (5 bases). Germline V lookup: CDR1 MNHNY, CDR2 SVGAGI (reference sequence). The CDR3 runs 13 residues. V was trimmed by 8 bases and J by 0 bases, leaving 8 bases between them. The CDR3 sequence is CASGRVSYNEQFF. DNA of the CDR3: TGTGCCAGCGGGCGGGTCTCCTACAATGAGCAGTTCTTC.

V usage is TRBV29-1 and J usage is TRBJ1-5, with TRBD1 matching over 7 bases. Germline V gene data show CDR1 as SQVTM and CDR2 as ANQGSEA. Trimming took 7 bases from V and 6 from J; bases not matched to a gene: 9. The CDR3 runs to 13 residues. The CDR3 DNA reads as TGCAGCGGCCTAACAGGGGACGGTCAGCCCCAGCATTTT. The encoded protein is CSGLTGDGQPQHF.

A remark on this clone: In the same sample, other DNA sequences code for this CDR3. This rearrangement joins TRBV4-1 to TRBJ2-5; 9 bases map to TRBD2. Trimming cost V 1 base and J 4 bases; bases outside gene matches: 1. Germline V gives CDR1 MGHRA, CDR2 YSYEKL. This CDR3 contains 14 residues. CDR3 region: CASSQVAGVETQYF. CDR3 bases: TGCGCCAGCAGCCAAGTAGCGGGAGTAGAGACCCAGTACTTC.

The rearrangement joins TRBV28 to TRBJ2-7; 9 bases line up with TRBD2. V trimming: 4 bases; J trimming: 4 bases; junction bases outside the gene matches: 11. The CDR3 has 16 residues. CDR1 and CDR2 (germline): MDHEN, SYDVKM. The CDR3 bases are TGTGCCAGCAGTTCCCCCGGGGCTAGCGGGAATTACGAGCAGTACTTC. Translated, it gives CASSSPGASGNYEQYF.

The genes are TRBV6-5 and TRBJ2-7; D not certain. This CDR3 is 14 amino acids long. Germline lookup yields CDR1 MNHEY and CDR2 SVGAGI. The V end was cut by 2 bases, the J end by 3 bases, with 11 bases between. The CDR3 nucleotides are TGTGCCAGCAGTTACAGGCAGGATTACTACGAGCAGTACTTC. It is translated as CASSYRQDYYEQYF.

The rearrangement uses TRBV28 and TRBJ1-2; D remains unclear. Germline CDR1 is MDHEN and CDR2 is SYDVKM. The CDR3 extends over 12 amino acids. V dropped 3 bases and J dropped 8 bases, with 10 bases sitting between them. The CDR3 reads CASSFAVSGYTF. CDR3 bases: TGTGCCAGCAGTTTCGCGGTAAGCGGCTACACCTTC.

V usage is TRBV28 and J usage is TRBJ2-5; the D gene is possibly TRBD2 (6 bases). The ends were cut back, 6 bases at V and 5 bases at J, with 19 bases in the middle. The germline gives CDR1 MDHEN, CDR2 SYDVKM. This CDR3 has 15 amino acids. CDR3 coding DNA: TGTGCCAGCAGCAGCGGAGGGACGGATAGTGAGACCCAGTACTTC. Amino acid sequence: CASSSGGTDSETQYF.

V gene TRBV29-1 combines with J gene TRBJ1-1, with D uncertain. The CDR3 extends over 13 amino acids. V was clipped by 5 bases and J by 2 bases, with 12 bases between them. Germline CDR1 is SQVTM and CDR2 is ANQGSEA. CDR3 residues: CSVPCYPNTEAFF. The DNA of the CDR3 is TGCAGCGTTCCCTGTTACCCCAACACTGAAGCTTTCTTT.

The chain joins TRBV10-3 to TRBJ1-2; 7 positions match TRBD1. This CDR3 has 13 amino acids. Trimming took 8 bases from V and 3 from J; bases not matched to a gene: 6. Germline values: CDR1 ENHRY, CDR2 SYGVKD. Here the CDR3 DNA reads TGTGCCATCCGACAGGGAGGTCACTATGGCTACACCTTC. Its protein product is CAIRQGGHYGYTF.

The chain combines TRBV18 with TRBJ1-2; D may be TRBD1 (5 bases). The V and J ends lost 1 base and 3 bases respectively, with 6 bases between them. The CDR3 contains 13 residues. CDR1 and CDR2 (germline): KGHSH, LQKENI. CDR3 in DNA: TGTGCCAGCTCACCACTGGGGGACTATGGCTACACCTTC. Translation: CASSPLGDYGYTF.

The chain recombines TRBV5-5 with TRBJ2-7, with 9 nucleotides matching TRBD1. CDR1 SGHKS and CDR2 YYEKEE come from the germline V gene (reference sequence). V trimming: 3 bases; J trimming: 6 bases; junction bases outside the gene matches: 7. The CDR3 has 14 residues. The CDR3 nucleotides are TGTGCCAGCAGCTGGACAGGGGAGTCGAGCGAGCAGTACTTC. As protein: CASSWTGESSEQYF.

The V call is TRBV9, the J call TRBJ1-3; no reliable D call. The length of the CDR3 is 15 residues. CDR1 SGDLS and CDR2 YYNGEE come from the germline V gene. The V end was cut by 0 bases, the J end by 0 bases, with 7 bases between. Here the CDR3 reads CASSVAGSSGNTIYF. In nucleotides, the CDR3 is TGTGCCAGCAGCGTAGCTGGGTCCTCTGGAAACACCATATATTTT.

CDR3 coding DNA: TGTGCCAGCAGTTCACATTCGGACAGGCTCAACGAGCAGTACTTC. Protein product: CASSSHSDRLNEQYF. The chain is built from TRBV28 and TRBJ2-7, with TRBD1 matching over 7 bases. With V trimmed by 4 bases and J by 5 bases, 11 bases remained unmatched. Germline values: CDR1 MDHEN, CDR2 SYDVKM. The CDR3 sequence is 15 residues long.

The V gene is TRBV28, the J gene TRBJ1-4, with D unclear. V lost 3 bases and J 4 bases, leaving 6 bases between the germline ends. The CDR3 spans 13 residues. Germline loops: CDR1 MDHEN, CDR2 SYDVKM. CDR3 coding DNA: TGTGCCAGCAGTTTGGAGGGTAATGAAAAACTGTTTTTT. This encodes CASSLEGNEKLFF. Full variable domain (missing parts from reference TRBV28 and TRBJ1-4): DVKVTQSSRYLVKRTGEKVFLECVQDMDHENMFWYRQDPGLGLRLIYFSYDVKMKEKGDIPEGYSVSREKKERFSLILESASTNQTSMYLCASSLEGNEKLFFGSGTQLSVL.

The rearrangement uses TRBV7-9 and TRBJ2-5; D call uncertain. There are 13 residues in the CDR3. V lost 4 bases, J lost 4 bases, and 10 bases lay in between. Germline CDR1 and CDR2: SEHNR and FQNEAQ (reference sequence). The CDR3 sequence: CASSSDGLETQYF. The CDR3 DNA reads TGTGCCAGCAGCTCAGATGGTTTAGAGACCCAGTACTTC. The variable domain in full, with the rest retrieved from reference TRBV7-9 and TRBJ2-5, is DTGVSQNPRHKITKRGQNVTFRCDPISEHNRLYWYRQTLGQGPEFLTYFQNEAQLEKSRLLSDRFSAERPKGSFSTLEIQRTEQGDSAMYLCASSSDGLETQYFGPGTRLLVL.

V usage is TRBV6-4 and J usage is TRBJ2-5; D perhaps matches TRBD2 (6 bases). CDR3 length: 14 amino acids. The V end lost 2 bases, the J end lost 7 bases, and 14 bases lay between the germline ends. Germline-derived CDR1 and CDR2 are MRHNA and SNTAGT. The CDR3 reads CASSDDSGVGTQYF. The CDR3 region has the DNA TGTGCCAGCAGTGACGATAGCGGCGTGGGGACCCAGTACTTC.

The chain uses TRBV6-1 and TRBJ1-5, with 7 bases matching TRBD1. The germline gives CDR1 MNHNS, CDR2 SASEGT. Germline trimming cut 7 bases from V and 4 bases from J; bases unmatched to any gene: 7. CDR3 length: 14 residues. The CDR3 loop is CASTWTGSNQPQHF. The DNA for the CDR3 is TGTGCCAGCACATGGACAGGTAGTAATCAGCCCCAGCATTTT.

V gene TRBV5-4 combines with J gene TRBJ2-7, with D hard to call. Germline V gene sequence: CDR1 SGHNT, CDR2 YYREEE (reference sequence). The germline V and J ends were trimmed by 4 bases and 6 bases, with 17 bases remaining between them. There are 14 residues in the CDR3. This CDR3 reads CASSPTLDGAEQYF. The CDR3 DNA follows: TGTGCCAGCAGCCCGACCCTTGATGGCGCCGAGCAGTACTTC.

The chain joins TRBV28 to TRBJ1-5; D gene uncertain. The CDR3 has 15 residues. From germline, CDR1 is MDHEN and CDR2 SYDVKM. V lost 7 bases and J lost 2, with 15 bases in between. DNA for the CDR3: TGTGCCAGCATTGAGGATCAGATAGGCAATCAGCCCCAGCATTTT. It translates to CASIEDQIGNQPQHF.

The chain combines TRBV11-2 with TRBJ1-1; TRBD1 is a possible D gene (5 bases). Deletions cut 5 bases from V and 4 bases from J, with 14 bases between. The CDR3 runs to 14 residues. CDR1 and CDR2 (germline): SGHAT, FQNNGV. CDR3 protein: CASSKKAGGTEAFF. As DNA, the CDR3 is TGTGCCAGCAGCAAAAAGGCCGGGGGCACTGAAGCTTTCTTT.

V is TRBV4-1 and J is TRBJ1-4; D remains ambiguous. The CDR3 totals 17 residues. CDR1 MGHRA and CDR2 YSYEKL come from the germline V gene. Trimming pared 0 bases from V and 3 bases from J, leaving 14 bases between. CDR3 bases: TGCGCCAGCAGCCAAGATAGGAGGAGTAAGGCTAATGAAAAACTGTTTTTT. Protein sequence: CASSQDRRSKANEKLFF.